The 28 T cell receptor beta chains presented below share a single source sample, sequenced in a study of PD-1 blockade in classical Hodgkin lymphoma (dated by TCRdb to the early 2020s). This specimen's time point label, per the study, means: cycle 4 day 1 (C4D1), after around six weeks of nivolumab. Relapse after autologous stem cell transplantation had occurred in all trial patients, and cohorts A, B and C were distinguished by prior brentuximab vedotin exposure. To prepare the library, the immunoSEQ multiplex PCR assay was applied. The table comes from immuneACCESS by way of TCRdb, which keeps in-frame sequences with V and J called. Part of the clones is missing from these tables; in studies checked, under half for an unresolved V gene and the rest for unknown reasons. The sample profile shows about 92,000 clones; 75% to 85% of them were found once. The ten top clones hold approximately 15% of the sample.

The source material was peripheral blood mononuclear cells (PBMCs), sampled before the fourth cycle of nivolumab. These receptors came from a human donor with classical Hodgkin lymphoma.

The chain employs TRBV11-3 and TRBJ2-5, with a tentative D call TRBD2 (7 bases). The ends were cut back, 1 base at V and 4 bases at J, with 13 bases in the middle. This CDR3 has 15 amino acids. Germline CDR1 and CDR2: SGHNT and YENEEA. This CDR3 reads CASSLGAGAGETQYF. The CDR3 DNA reads as TGTGCCAGCAGCTTAGGCGCGGGGGCAGGAGAGACCCAGTACTTC.

The CDR3 nucleotides are TGTGCCAGCAGTGTAGGGGGGAGCGGCTACACCTTC. Amino acids: CASSVGGSGYTF. The rearrangement uses TRBV28 and TRBJ1-2; D is possibly TRBD1 (6 bases). The CDR3 has 12 amino acids. CDR1 MDHEN and CDR2 SYDVKM come from the germline V gene. V was cut by 5 bases and J by 8 bases, with 12 bases left in between.

The chain uses TRBV21-1 and TRBJ1-1; the DNA was not compared with TRBD1, the D call given in the table. TRBV21-1 is deemed a pseudogene. This CDR3 contains 14 residues. The DNA of the CDR3 is TGTGCCAGCAGCACCTTACAGGGGGCCACTGAAGCTTTCTTT. It is translated as CASSTLQGATEAFF.

J is TRBJ2-5 and V is TRBV6-1; tentative D call: TRBD1 (6 bases). CDR1 and CDR2 (germline): MNHNS, SASEGT. There are 15 residues in the CDR3. Trimming stripped 3 bases from V and 4 bases from J, with 15 bases between. CDR3 loop: CASSDVRQVTETQYF. CDR3 nucleotide sequence: TGTGCCAGCAGTGATGTGAGACAGGTGACAGAGACCCAGTACTTC.

The chain carries TRBV10-3 and TRBJ2-7; unclear D gene. Germline lookup yields CDR1 ENHRY and CDR2 SYGVKD. Trimming took off 6 bases at V and 7 bases at J, with 13 bases between the two ends. This CDR3 region has 12 residues. Here the CDR3 reads CAIREATGEQYF. Here the CDR3 DNA reads TGTGCCATCAGGGAAGCGACGGGTGAGCAGTACTTC.

CDR3 in DNA: TGTGCCAGCAGTTTAGGTGATGGCTACACCTTC. Translated: CASSLGDGYTF. The chain joins TRBV28 to TRBJ1-2; no firm D call. This CDR3 comprises 11 residues. Germline V gives CDR1 MDHEN, CDR2 SYDVKM. Between the trimmed V and J ends, which lost 2 bases and 6 bases, there was a span of 4 bases.

This clone has only a few counts. This chain uses TRBV7-9 with TRBJ2-7, with D possibly TRBD1 on 5 matching bases. The CDR3 length is 15 residues. Germline V gene lookup returns CDR1 SEHNR and CDR2 FQNEAQ (reference sequence). V was pared by 7 bases and J by 1 base, with 17 bases between. The CDR3 protein is CASTQATARSYEQYF. In DNA form, the CDR3 reads TGTGCCAGCACCCAGGCGACAGCCCGATCCTACGAGCAGTACTTC. Looking up the rest from reference TRBV7-9 and TRBJ2-7 gives the full variable domain: DTGVSQNPRHKITKRGQNVTFRCDPISEHNRLYWYRQTLGQGPEFLTYFQNEAQLEKSRLLSDRFSAERPKGSFSTLEIQRTEQGDSAMYLCASTQATARSYEQYFGPGTRLTVT.

The chain uses TRBV5-1 and TRBJ2-6; no reliable D call. The CDR3 runs 14 residues. V lost 6 bases and J 0 bases, leaving 7 bases between the germline ends. Per the germline V gene, CDR1 is SGHRS and CDR2 is YFSETQ. Written as DNA, the CDR3 is TGCGCCAGCAAACAGAGCTCTGGGGCCAACGTCCTGACTTTC. Translated: CASKQSSGANVLTF.

The genes are TRBV28 and TRBJ1-5; D remains ambiguous. V lost 5 bases and J lost 3, with 17 bases in between. CDR1 is MDHEN and CDR2 is SYDVKM in the germline V gene. There are 16 residues in the CDR3. The CDR3 nucleotides read TGTGCCAGCAGTCCCCAAGAGAACAGAGACAATCAGCCCCAGCATTTT. The encoded protein is CASSPQENRDNQPQHF.

With regard to this clone: The junction does not match germline at one end; this may be a read error. The rearrangement links TRBV5-1 to TRBJ2-3; D is ambiguous. CDR1 and CDR2 (germline): SGHRS, YFSETQ. The CDR3 is 15 residues long. This chain's CDR3 is CASSLGRSGTDTQYF. The CDR3 DNA is TGCGCCAGCAGTTTGGGTAGATCCGGCACAGATACGCAGTATTTT.

This CDR3 reads CASSVGLGLAGANTDTQYF. The CDR3 coding sequence is TGTGCCAGCAGCGTAGGATTGGGACTAGCGGGAGCTAACACAGATACGCAGTATTTT. The chain joins TRBV9 to TRBJ2-3; TRBD2 aligns across 14 bases. After removal of 0 bases from V and 2 bases from J, the junction contained 8 bases not matched to a gene. This CDR3 comprises 19 residues. CDR1 is SGDLS, CDR2 YYNGEE, per germline.

The chain links TRBV4-2 to TRBJ2-5; D is undetermined. The CDR3 extends over 14 amino acids. V was trimmed by 0 bases and J by 5 bases, leaving 10 bases between them. Germline assignment: CDR1 LGHNA and CDR2 YNFKEQ. The CDR3 loop reads CASSQDFMRETQYF. CDR3 sequence (DNA): TGTGCCAGCAGCCAAGATTTCATGCGTGAGACCCAGTACTTC.

This clone turned up a few times. The chain joins TRBV19 to TRBJ1-5, with no clear D. The germline V and J ends were trimmed by 10 bases and 3 bases, with 16 bases remaining between them. The CDR3 spans 14 residues. Germline CDR1 reads LNHDA; CDR2 reads SQIVND (reference sequence). The CDR3: CATTYGSHNQPQHF. The CDR3 DNA is TGTGCCACCACGTACGGGAGCCACAATCAGCCCCAGCATTTT. Supplemented by reference TRBV19 and TRBJ1-5, the full variable domain reads DGGITQSPKYLFRKEGQNVTLSCEQNLNHDAMYWYRQDPGQGLRLIYYSQIVNDFQKGDIAEGYSVSREKKESFPLTVTSAQKNPTAFYLCATTYGSHNQPQHFGDGTRLSIL.

The rearrangement uses TRBV5-4 and TRBJ2-7; D uncertain. Trimming pared 4 bases from V and 3 bases from J, leaving 8 bases between. The CDR3 extends over 12 amino acids. The germline V gene has CDR1 SGHNT and CDR2 YYREEE (reference sequence). The CDR3 loop is CASSLDHYEQYF. In DNA, the CDR3 is TGTGCCAGCAGCCTGGACCACTACGAGCAGTACTTC.

The V gene is TRBV7-9, the J gene TRBJ2-7; D is tentatively TRBD1 or TRBD2 (5 bases each). This CDR3 region has 13 residues. CDR1 and CDR2 (germline): SEHNR, FQNEAQ (reference sequence). V lost 5 bases, J lost 4 bases, and 12 bases lay in between. DNA of the CDR3: TGTGCCAGCAGCCAAGGGACCCTATACGAGCAGTACTTC. Protein: CASSQGTLYEQYF.

The chain joins TRBV4-3 to TRBJ2-7, with D uncertain. Deletions cut 1 base from V and 4 bases from J, with 2 bases between. CDR1 and CDR2 from the germline V gene are LGHNA and YSLEER. This CDR3 is built from 11 residues. The chain's CDR3 is CASSQAYEQYF. Written as DNA, the CDR3 is TGCGCCAGCAGCCAAGCGTACGAGCAGTACTTC.

The rearrangement uses TRBV28 and TRBJ2-1; D ambiguous. The germline gives CDR1 MDHEN, CDR2 SYDVKM. The CDR3 has 16 residues. With 3 bases removed from V and 0 bases from J, the gap between germline ends came to 12 bases. The CDR3 spells CASSLVAALSYNEQFF. CDR3 DNA sequence: TGTGCCAGCAGTTTGGTGGCGGCGCTCTCCTACAATGAGCAGTTCTTC.

V gene TRBV11-2 combines with J gene TRBJ2-2; 7 bases are shared with TRBD1. V lost 1 base to trimming and J lost 6 bases; unmatched junction nucleotides: 8. In germline, CDR1 is SGHAT, CDR2 FQNNGV. This CDR3 has 16 residues. The CDR3 here is CASSLGPQGVPGELFF. As DNA, the CDR3 is TGTGCCAGCAGCTTAGGCCCCCAGGGGGTCCCCGGGGAGCTGTTTTTT.

Only one count was recorded for this clone. The V call is TRBV6-5, the J call TRBJ2-7; perhaps D is TRBD1 or TRBD2 (5 bases each). The CDR3 is 15 amino acids. Trimming pared 6 bases from V and 6 bases from J, leaving 21 bases between. CDR1 and CDR2 from the germline V gene are MNHEY and SVGAGI. CDR3 sequence: CASRPRDQVPPEQYF. The CDR3 bases are TGTGCCAGCAGACCCCGGGACCAGGTCCCGCCCGAGCAGTACTTC.

The rearrangement links TRBV19 to TRBJ2-7; 11 bases agree with TRBD1. CDR1 and CDR2 from the germline V gene are LNHDA and SQIVND (reference sequence). V gave up 3 bases and J gave up 6 bases; unmatched junction bases: 4. The CDR3 length is 14 residues. The CDR3 DNA is TGTGCCAGTAGTATTTGGGACAGGGGGGCCGAGCAGTACTTC. Translated, it gives CASSIWDRGAEQYF.

The chain combines TRBV4-1 with TRBJ1-4; D is perhaps TRBD1 (5 bases). Trimming took off 1 base at V and 7 bases at J, with 13 bases between the two ends. The CDR3 spans 15 residues. Germline-derived CDR1 and CDR2 are MGHRA and YSYEKL. CDR3 sequence: CASSQAMGGGEKLFF. CDR3 bases: TGCGCCAGCAGCCAAGCTATGGGGGGTGGTGAAAAACTGTTTTTT.

CDR3: CASSGGGSKNIQYF. The CDR3 nucleotides are TGTGCCAGCAGTGGGGGGGGATCCAAAAACATTCAGTACTTC. The J gene is TRBJ2-4, the V gene TRBV28; the match to TRBD2 covers 7 bases. The trim removed 5 bases at V and 2 bases at J, leaving 3 bases unmatched. CDR1 is MDHEN, CDR2 SYDVKM, per germline. The CDR3 is made up of 14 amino acids.

This clone was detected many times. The chain combines TRBV7-9 with TRBJ2-7; D uncertain. V shed 1 base and J shed 1 base, with 5 bases lying between them. CDR1 is SEHNR and CDR2 is FQNEAQ in the germline V gene (reference sequence). This CDR3 is built from 13 residues. The CDR3, as DNA: TGTGCCAGCAGCTTAGACGCTTCCTACGAGCAGTACTTC. The encoded protein is CASSLDASYEQYF.

This sequence joins TRBV10-3 and TRBJ2-7; D might be TRBD1 (6 bases). This CDR3 is built from 14 residues. Germline V gene data show CDR1 as ENHRY and CDR2 as SYGVKD. With 10 bases removed from V and 1 base from J, the gap between germline ends came to 17 bases. The CDR3 DNA reads TGTGCCACCCGAGGCAGGGGAGATTCCTACGAGCAGTACTTC. This gives the protein CATRGRGDSYEQYF.

The chain recombines TRBV5-1 with TRBJ2-1, with 9 bases aligning to TRBD2. The CDR3 totals 15 residues. Trimming took 0 bases from V and 4 from J; bases not matched to a gene: 2. Looked up from germline, CDR1 is SGHRS and CDR2 is YFSETQ. CDR3 residues: CASSLVAGEYNEQFF. The CDR3 coding sequence is TGCGCCAGCAGCTTGGTAGCGGGAGAATACAATGAGCAGTTCTTC.

This clone was found once. The V and J genes are TRBV28 and TRBJ1-2, with 7 positions matching TRBD1. The junction had 5 bases not matched to a gene; V was cut back by 6 bases and J by 4 bases. The CDR3 is 13 amino acids. Germline lookup yields CDR1 MDHEN and CDR2 SYDVKM. The CDR3 DNA is TGTGCCAGCAGCGCAGGGGGGAGCTATGGCTACACCTTC. It is translated as CASSAGGSYGYTF.

In its sample, this clone was seen a few times. V usage is TRBV6-5 and J usage is TRBJ2-7, with D uncertain. The CDR3 totals 13 residues. The germline V gene encodes CDR1 MNHEY and CDR2 SVGAGI. V lost 6 bases and J 3 bases, leaving 12 bases between the germline ends. In nucleotides, the CDR3 is TGTGCCAGCAGCCCCGTAGGCCACTACGAGCAGTACTTC. Translating it yields CASSPVGHYEQYF.

The rearrangement joins TRBV5-1 to TRBJ2-7, with a possible D match to TRBD2 (5 bases). V gave up 1 base and J gave up 4 bases, with 15 bases separating them. CDR1 is SGHRS, CDR2 YFSETQ, per germline. The CDR3 has 15 amino acids. CDR3 DNA: TGCGCCAGCAGCTTGAAGCTAGCCTTAACTTACGAGCAGTACTTC. It specifies CASSLKLALTYEQYF. The full variable domain, completed using reference TRBV5-1 and TRBJ2-7, is KAGVTQTPRYLIKTRGQQVTLSCSPISGHRSVSWYQQTPGQGLQFLFEYFSETQRNKGNFPGRFSGRQFSNSRSEMNVSTLELGDSALYLCASSLKLALTYEQYFGPGTRLTVT.